These 26 T cell receptor beta chains share one sample of origin, sequenced in a study of early T cells in non-severe SARS-CoV-2 infection. TCRdb analysed the 5' RACE reads with MiXCR anew, one entry per CDR3 protein. The repertoire holds 75,000 to 100,000 distinct CDR3 sequences, with around 14% as singletons. Input material: whole blood. The receptors here all came from an adult who was a healthcare worker with PCR-confirmed SARS-CoV-2 infection or an uninfected control (not recorded which).

The chain is built from TRBV3-1 and TRBJ1-2; tentative D call: TRBD1 (6 bases). Trimming pared 6 bases from V and 2 bases from J, leaving 16 bases between. The germline V gene has CDR1 LGHDT and CDR2 YNNKEL (reference sequence). The CDR3 covers 15 residues. The CDR3 sequence: CASSPYVGQNYGYTF. DNA for the CDR3: TGTGCCAGCAGTCCCTACGTAGGACAGAACTATGGCTACACCTTC. Full variable domain (remainder filled in from reference TRBV3-1 and TRBJ1-2): DTAVSQTPKYLVTQMGNDKSIKCEQNLGHDTMYWYKQDSKKFLKIMFSYNNKELIINETVPNRFSPKSPDKAHLNLHINSLELGDSAVYFCASSPYVGQNYGYTFGSGTRLTVV.

J is TRBJ1-1 and V is TRBV29-1; D unresolved. Germline-derived CDR1 and CDR2 are SQVTM and ANQGSEA. The CDR3 is made up of 10 amino acids. Trimming shortened V by 4 bases and J by 11 bases, and 11 bases separated the two germline ends. The CDR3 protein is CSVGARMAFF. The CDR3 bases are TGCAGCGTTGGGGCTAGGATGGCTTTCTTT.

The rearrangement joins TRBV9 to TRBJ2-5; possibly TRBD1 or TRBD2 for D (6 bases each). CDR3 length: 15 residues. Germline-derived CDR1 and CDR2 are SGDLS and YYNGEE. V lost 3 bases, J lost 5 bases, and 17 bases lay in between. The DNA for the CDR3 is TGTGCCAGCAGCGATGACAATAGGGGGGTGGAGACCCAGTACTTC. It specifies CASSDDNRGVETQYF.

The chain links TRBV28 to TRBJ2-7; no clear D. Germline loops: CDR1 MDHEN, CDR2 SYDVKM. V was cut by 6 bases and J by 4 bases, with 7 bases left in between. The CDR3 length is 11 residues. The CDR3 spells CASRSAYEQYF. The CDR3 coding sequence is TGTGCCAGCAGGAGCGCTTACGAGCAGTACTTC.

This clonotype has a handful of counts. The rearrangement uses TRBV20-1 and TRBJ1-5; the D is unclear. The CDR3 is made up of 15 amino acids. The V gene lost 1 base and the J gene lost 2 bases, with 12 bases spanning the gap. Germline V gene lookup returns CDR1 DFQATT and CDR2 SNEGSKA (reference sequence). The CDR3 DNA reads as TGCAGTGCTAGAGGTAACGCGAGGGGCAATCAGCCCCAGCATTTT. Its protein product is CSARGNARGNQPQHF.

This clonotype was found a few times. The genes are TRBV12-3 or TRBV12-4 and TRBJ1-2; TRBD1 aligns across 8 bases. With 6 bases clipped from V and 7 bases from J, the junction kept 7 bases outside the gene matches. This CDR3 contains 13 residues. CDR3 loop: CASSAQGERGYTF. DNA for the CDR3: TGTGCCAGCAGCGCACAGGGGGAACGTGGCTACACCTTC.

The chain combines TRBV27 with TRBJ1-1; the match to TRBD1 covers 8 bases. Germline V gene data show CDR1 as MNHEY and CDR2 as SMNVEV (reference sequence). V shed 9 bases, J shed 0 bases, and the junction held 12 bases outside the gene matches. This CDR3 is 16 amino acids long. The CDR3 loop is CASARGRQGMNTEAFF. The CDR3 bases are TGTGCCAGTGCAAGGGGAAGACAGGGGATGAACACTGAAGCTTTCTTT.

V usage is TRBV18 and J usage is TRBJ2-2; no clear D gene. Germline CDR1 reads KGHSH; CDR2 reads LQKENI. Trimming cost V 1 base and J 1 base, with 7 bases left between them. This CDR3 has 15 residues. CDR3 nucleotides: TGTGCCAGCTCACCACAGAAACTGAACACCGGGGAGCTGTTTTTT. It yields the protein CASSPQKLNTGELFF.

DNA of the CDR3: TGCGCCAGCAGCCATCCAAGTAGGGGGACCACCGTCACAGATACGCAGTATTTT. Amino acid sequence: CASSHPSRGTTVTDTQYF. The V and J genes are TRBV4-1 and TRBJ2-3, with D perhaps matching TRBD1 (6 bases). Germline V gene lookup returns CDR1 MGHRA and CDR2 YSYEKL. V dropped 3 bases and J dropped 2 bases, with 21 bases sitting between them. This CDR3 spans 18 amino acids.

This chain links TRBV7-2 with TRBJ2-7, with D possibly TRBD1 on 6 matching bases. Germline-derived CDR1 and CDR2 are SGHTA and FQGNSA. The CDR3 consists of 15 residues. V lost 4 bases to trimming and J lost 2 bases, with 15 bases between them. The CDR3 DNA follows: TGTGCCAGCAGCTCCCCCCTAGGACAGACCTACGAGCAGTACTTC. This gives the protein CASSSPLGQTYEQYF. The complete variable domain, with remaining parts taken from reference TRBV7-2 and TRBJ2-7, reads GAGVSQSPSNKVTEKGKDVELRCDPISGHTALYWYRQSLGQGLEFLIYFQGNSAPDKSGLPSDRFSAERTGGSVSTLTIQRTQQEDSAVYLCASSSPLGQTYEQYFGPGTRLTVT.

This clonotype was seen a few times. The rearrangement joins TRBV27 to TRBJ2-3; 7 bases fit TRBD1. J lost 0 bases, V lost 6 bases, and 12 bases had no gene match. Germline CDR1 MNHEY, CDR2 SMNVEV (reference sequence). This CDR3 has 17 residues. CDR3 sequence reads: CASRPNTGVPSTDTQYF. CDR3 DNA sequence: TGTGCCAGCAGGCCGAACACAGGGGTCCCTAGCACAGATACGCAGTATTTT.

This clonotype was seen only a few times. The genes are TRBV6-6 and TRBJ1-2, with TRBD1 matching 10 bases. V gave up 0 bases and J gave up 3 bases; unmatched junction bases: 1. This CDR3 is 15 amino acids long. Germline V gene data show CDR1 as MNHNY and CDR2 as SVGAGI (reference sequence). CDR3 region: CASSYSGTGDYGYTF. CDR3 in DNA: TGTGCCAGCAGTTACTCCGGGACAGGGGACTATGGCTACACCTTC.

The chain recombines TRBV7-9 with TRBJ2-2; 9 bases agree with TRBD2. The CDR3 is made up of 16 amino acids. Looked up from germline, CDR1 is SEHNR and CDR2 is FQNEAQ (reference sequence). V trimming: 6 bases; J trimming: 3 bases; junction bases outside the gene matches: 8. The CDR3 DNA reads TGTGCCAGCAGATCTCCTAGCGGGGAACACACCGGGGAGCTGTTTTTT. It translates to CASRSPSGEHTGELFF.

This clonotype was counted at least ten times. This chain uses TRBV29-1 with TRBJ2-7, with 7 bases fitting TRBD1. Germline lookup yields CDR1 SQVTM and CDR2 ANQGSEA. V lost 8 bases to trimming and J lost 1 base; unmatched junction nucleotides: 5. The CDR3 runs to 12 residues. CDR3 residues: CSTRQGSYEQYF. Written as DNA, the CDR3 is TGCAGCACCCGACAGGGTTCCTACGAGCAGTACTTC.

This clonotype was observed at least ten times. The CDR3 nucleotides read TGTGCCAGCAGTCGGGGGGACAATGAGCAGTTCTTC. This encodes CASSRGDNEQFF. The chain has TRBV6-5 and TRBJ2-1; TRBD2 matches 7 bases. Germline CDR1 reads MNHEY; CDR2 reads SVGAGI. The CDR3 consists of 12 residues. The V segment lost 5 bases and the J segment 5 bases; nucleotides outside the gene matches: 0.

This clonotype has just a few counts. V usage is TRBV7-3 and J usage is TRBJ2-5; 7 bases match TRBD1. This CDR3 is 13 amino acids long. Germline loops: CDR1 SGHTA, CDR2 FQGTGA. V lost 5 bases and J lost 5; bases outside the gene matches: 5. CDR3 protein: CASSLTGLETQYF. The CDR3 DNA reads as TGTGCCAGCAGCCTGACAGGGTTGGAGACCCAGTACTTC.

The gene calls are TRBV29-1 and TRBJ1-1, with D possibly being TRBD1 (5 bases). The germline gives CDR1 SQVTM, CDR2 ANQGSEA. The CDR3 has 13 residues. The V gene lost 7 bases and the J gene lost 5 bases, with 17 bases spanning the gap. The CDR3 region is CSAPVSPGTEAFF. CDR3 DNA: TGCAGCGCCCCGGTCTCTCCAGGGACTGAAGCTTTCTTT.

The table lists this clonotype with many counts. V gene TRBV10-3 combines with J gene TRBJ2-3; D possibly corresponds to TRBD1 (6 bases). Trimming took 9 bases from V and 1 from J, leaving 11 bases between them. In germline, CDR1 is ENHRY, CDR2 SYGVKD. The CDR3 spans 13 residues. The CDR3 bases are TGTGCCATTTCGGGACACCGCACAGATACGCAGTATTTT. Protein product: CAISGHRTDTQYF.

In DNA, the CDR3 is TGTGCCACTCGGCCTAGCGGATCTCCCGGGGAGCTGTTTTTT. As protein: CATRPSGSPGELFF. The chain combines TRBV14 with TRBJ2-2, with 7 bases matching TRBD2. Per the germline V gene, CDR1 is SGHDN and CDR2 is FVKESK. This CDR3 is 14 amino acids long. V dropped 10 bases and J dropped 6; count of bases not matched to a gene: 11.

The V and J genes are TRBV5-4 and TRBJ1-1; D call uncertain. The CDR3 totals 15 residues. Trimming stripped 0 bases from V and 1 base from J, with 10 bases between. Germline loops: CDR1 SGHNT, CDR2 YYREEE (reference sequence). The CDR3 DNA reads as TGTGCCAGCAGCTTGGTTGGGAGAAGGAACACTGAAGCTTTCTTT. This sequence encodes CASSLVGRRNTEAFF.

This clonotype appeared many times. V usage is TRBV6-4 and J usage is TRBJ1-2; a possible D gene is TRBD1 (6 bases). Germline-derived CDR1 and CDR2 are MRHNA and SNTAGT. V shed 6 bases and J shed 7 bases, with 18 bases lying between them. There are 14 residues in the CDR3. CDR3 loop: CASSSDRQSSGYTF. CDR3 nucleotides: TGTGCCAGCAGCTCGGACAGACAAAGCTCTGGCTACACCTTC.

This clonotype was detected only a few times. The rearrangement uses TRBV9 and TRBJ2-7, with 7 bases matching TRBD1. The CDR3 sequence is 15 residues long. The V segment lost 5 bases and the J segment 4 bases; nucleotides outside the gene matches: 12. Germline values: CDR1 SGDLS, CDR2 YYNGEE. Written as DNA, the CDR3 is TGTGCCAGCAGTCCAAGACAGGGAGTACCATACGAGCAGTACTTC. As protein: CASSPRQGVPYEQYF.

This clonotype was detected only a few times. The V gene is TRBV24-1, the J gene TRBJ2-1; 7 bases align to TRBD2. CDR3 length: 12 amino acids. V dropped 9 bases and J dropped 12; count of bases not matched to a gene: 10. In germline, CDR1 is KGHDR, CDR2 SFDVKD. In DNA, the CDR3 is TGTGCCACCGCCCCGTCCTCGGGAGGGCAGTTCTTC. Its protein product is CATAPSSGGQFF.

This clonotype was detected a few times. The V and J genes are TRBV2 and TRBJ1-2; D may be TRBD1 (5 bases). Germline loops: CDR1 SNHLY, CDR2 FYNNEI. V lost 2 bases, J lost 2 bases, and 12 bases lay in between. The CDR3 consists of 15 residues. Here the CDR3 reads CASSESPGRNYGYTF. The CDR3 DNA sequence: TGTGCCAGCAGTGAATCCCCGGGACGGAACTATGGCTACACCTTC.

There are many counts of this clonotype. V is TRBV4-2 and J is TRBJ2-1; D unclear. Germline V gene lookup returns CDR1 LGHNA and CDR2 YNFKEQ. V was pared by 0 bases and J by 1 base, with 10 bases between. The CDR3 runs to 16 residues. CDR3 amino acids: CASSQDPKGSYNEQFF. The CDR3 DNA follows: TGTGCCAGCAGCCAAGACCCCAAGGGATCCTACAATGAGCAGTTCTTC.

The CDR3 bases are TGCAGCGTTGATGGTGACAGGGGTATCTATGGCTACACCTTC. Translated: CSVDGDRGIYGYTF. The chain employs TRBV29-1 and TRBJ1-2; TRBD1 agrees at 8 bases. The V gene's germline CDR1 is SQVTM and CDR2 ANQGSEA. This CDR3 spans 14 amino acids. J lost 4 bases, V lost 3 bases, and 7 bases had no gene match.